This T cell receptor beta chain was identified during a study of Ad26.COV2.S vaccination and SARS-CoV-2 variants. Study-level information: Each vaccinee took Ad26.COV2.S intramuscularly, once or twice 56 days apart. Study observations and caveats: Spike-specific TCR breadth was greater in vaccine than placebo recipients.

Points on this clone: Antigen: not known.

Treatment given: about 20 received Ad26.COV2.S at low or high dose, single or two shots; several received placebo; per-sample allocation not given. It was on day 63 after the first vaccine or placebo injection that samples were taken. Recruitment in Boston yielded a donor of adult age, 18-55 years. Vaccine was an Ad26 vector expressing Wuhan-strain SARS-CoV-2 spike. This CDR3 has 16 residues. Germline values: CDR1 SGHTS, CDR2 YDEGEE. With 4 bases removed from V and 6 bases from J, the gap between germline ends came to 23 bases. Sequenced by immunoSEQ multiplex PCR; TCRdb stores in-frame clones only, minus some. Of hundreds of thousands of clones in the sample, around 87% are singletons; the top ten hold about 3.5%.

J is TRBJ2-7 and V is TRBV5-8; perhaps TRBD2 as D (5 bases). The sequencing here drew on peripheral blood, taken in a trial of Ad26.COV2.S vaccine versus placebo. The sequence came from a person aged 18 to 59 who received the Ad26.COV2.S COVID-19 vaccine or a placebo. The CDR3 region has the DNA TGTGCCAGCAGCACCATAGACGAGGGCCCTCGAGGCGAGCAGTACTTC. Translating it yields CASSTIDEGPRGEQYF.